These T cell receptor beta chains were read from a single sample in a study of T-cell memory formation after mild COVID-19. A single record per CDR3 protein comes from TCRdb applying MiXCR to the 5' RACE reads. The sample has about 200,000 distinct CDR3 sequences; under 20% are singletons. Input material: PBMCs or a T cell subset sorted from them (not recorded which). Receptors originate from an adult woman who had mild COVID-19 (a few samples of this study predate the infection). Cell type and time point are not known. Each CDR3 is given with its conserved first and last residue. A D gene is named only where the DNA matches it firmly. For some rows the clone size is stated as once, few or many, or as a class when expanded; others skip it.

d_gene | abundance | j_gene | v_gene | CDR3nt | CDR3aa
- | few | TRBJ1-4 | TRBV4-2 | TGTGCCAGCAGCCAAGATCTAGGGAAAGGGGAAAAACTGTTTTTT | CASSQDLGKGEKLFF
TRBD2 | - | TRBJ2-5 | TRBV20-1 | TGCAGTGCTAGACCAATGACTAGCCTGGAGACCCAGTACTTC | CSARPMTSLETQYF
TRBD2 | - | TRBJ2-7 | TRBV6-1 | TGTGCCAGCAGTGAAATGACTAGCGGGAGCCACGAGCAGTACTTC | CASSEMTSGSHEQYF
- | - | TRBJ1-5 | TRBV19 | TGTGCCAGTAGTAGCGGGGTGCGTCAGCCCCAGCATTTT | CASSSGVRQPQHF
- | few | TRBJ1-2 | TRBV4-1 | TGCGCCAGCAGCCAAGAGGATTTTGGCTACACCTTC | CASSQEDFGYTF
TRBD1 | - | TRBJ2-7 | TRBV9 | TGTGCCAGCAGCGTAGGCACAGGGGGTTCGCTGGAGCAGTACTTC | CASSVGTGGSLEQYF
- | - | TRBJ2-7 | TRBV19 | TGTGCCAGTAGTATAGGGACTGCCTACGAGCAGTACTTC | CASSIGTAYEQYF
- | few | TRBJ2-7 | TRBV18 | TGTGCCAGCTCACCACCGACGATCGGCGAGCAGTACTTC | CASSPPTIGEQYF
TRBD1 | - | TRBJ1-2 | TRBV7-8 | TGTGCCAGCAGCCTTAGGACAGGGGGCATTGGCTACACCTTC | CASSLRTGGIGYTF
- | - | TRBJ2-7 | TRBV3-1 | TGTGCCAGCAGCTATCAGGGACCTCTCTCCTACGAGCAGTACTTC | CASSYQGPLSYEQYF
TRBD2 | few | TRBJ2-1 | TRBV10-3 | TGTGCCATCAGTCTATCGGGACTAGCGGGAAAGCGACCTCTCTACAATGAGCAGTTCTTC | CAISLSGLAGKRPLYNEQFF
TRBD1 | - | TRBJ1-1 | TRBV5-1 | TGCGCCAGCAGCTTGGCTACTCTGGACAGGGTACCCACTGAAGCTTTCTTT | CASSLATLDRVPTEAFF
- | - | TRBJ1-5 | TRBV20-1 | TGCAGTGCTAGAGGACGGATCAATCAGCCCCAGCATTTT | CSARGRINQPQHF
TRBD1 | - | TRBJ2-1 | TRBV12-3/TRBV12-4 | TGTGCCAGCAGTCCCCGGACAGGGCTAAACAATGAGCAGTTCTTC | CASSPRTGLNNEQFF
- | - | TRBJ1-1 | TRBV7-9 | TGTGCCGGACAGACGAACACTGAAGCTTTCTTT | CAGQTNTEAFF
- | - | TRBJ2-7 | TRBV5-1 | TGCGCCAGCAGCTTACGGGGGCCCAGCTCCTACGAGCAGTACTTC | CASSLRGPSSYEQYF
- | few | TRBJ1-1 | TRBV24-1 | TGTGCCACCAGTGCTATCGCGGGGACTGAAGCTTTCTTT | CATSAIAGTEAFF
- | - | TRBJ2-3 | TRBV12-3/TRBV12-4 | TGTGCCAGCTGGGGTAGTAGCGCAGATACGCAGTATTTT | CASWGSSADTQYF
- | few | TRBJ1-1 | TRBV6-6 | TGTGCCAGCAGCCTCGCCTACACTGAAGCTTTCTTT | CASSLAYTEAFF
- | - | TRBJ1-1 | TRBV30 | TGTGCCTGGAGTGCAGGGGTCCCCGCCGAAGCTTTCTTT | CAWSAGVPAEAFF
- | few | TRBJ1-6 | TRBV6-5 | TGTGCCAGCAGTCCCAGGGTACGAAATTCACCCCTCCACTTT | CASSPRVRNSPLHF
- | many | TRBJ2-5 | TRBV7-9 | TGTGCCAGCAGCCCCGTGGGTGAGACCCAGTACTTC | CASSPVGETQYF
- | - | TRBJ2-7 | TRBV7-9 | TGTGCCAGCAGCCGTTCCCTACGGTATCCCCTCGAGCAGTACTTC | CASSRSLRYPLEQYF
TRBD1 | few | TRBJ2-3 | TRBV5-6 | TGTGCCACGGGCTCGGTCAGGGGGACAGATACGCAGTATTTT | CATGSVRGTDTQYF
- | - | TRBJ1-2 | TRBV14 | TGTGCCAGCAGCCAAGGGGGTTATGGCTACACCTTC | CASSQGGYGYTF
TRBD1 | - | TRBJ1-6 | TRBV10-3 | TGTGCCATCAGAGGGACAGGGGGTGATAATTCACCCCTCCACTTT | CAIRGTGGDNSPLHF
- | - | TRBJ1-2 | TRBV20-1 | TGCAGTGCCAGGGACTATCCAACTAACTATGGCTACACCTTC | CSARDYPTNYGYTF
TRBD1 | many | TRBJ2-2 | TRBV27 | TGTGCCAGCAGACGGGACAGGGTCACCGGGGAGCTGTTTTTT | CASRRDRVTGELFF
- | - | TRBJ1-2 | TRBV3-1 | TGTGCCAGCAGCTCCACAGGCACCTATGGCTACACCTTC | CASSSTGTYGYTF
- | few | TRBJ2-1 | TRBV6-2/TRBV6-3 | TGTGCCAGCAGTTCATGGGGGGCCCTACTCAATGAGCAGTTCTTC | CASSSWGALLNEQFF
- | - | TRBJ1-1 | TRBV7-6 | TGTGCCAGCAGCTTATACACAGAGACTGAAGCTTTCTTT | CASSLYTETEAFF
TRBD2 | few | TRBJ2-2 | TRBV12-5 | TGTGCTAGTGGTTTGCGGGGACTAGCGGGAGATCCCGGGGAGCTGTTTTTT | CASGLRGLAGDPGELFF
- | - | TRBJ1-6 | TRBV20-1 | TGCAGTGCTAGTATAGACGGTTCCTATAATTCACCCCTCCACTTT | CSASIDGSYNSPLHF
- | - | TRBJ2-3 | TRBV7-2 | TGTGCCAGCAGCTTCCACGACCTATCGGATACGCAGTATTTT | CASSFHDLSDTQYF
- | many | TRBJ2-2 | TRBV5-1 | TGCGCCAGCAGCCCCGGGGGACGCTACAACACCGGGGAGCTGTTTTTT | CASSPGGRYNTGELFF
TRBD2 | - | TRBJ2-1 | TRBV6-1 | TGTGCCAGCAGGAAGACTAGCGGAAATTACAATGAGCAGTTCTTC | CASRKTSGNYNEQFF
- | few | TRBJ1-2 | TRBV4-1 | TGCGCCAGCAGCCAAGGGGCAGGGGTTAACTATGGCTACACCTTC | CASSQGAGVNYGYTF
- | once | TRBJ1-2 | TRBV24-1 | TGTGCCACCAGTGATTTCGGGTTATACTATGGCTACACCTTC | CATSDFGLYYGYTF
TRBD2 | - | TRBJ2-1 | TRBV11-2 | TGTGCCAGCAGCCTCGGACTAGGCCATGAGCAGTTCTTC | CASSLGLGHEQFF
- | - | TRBJ2-2 | TRBV10-3 | TGTGCCCTCCGACCGGGGGACACCGGGGAGCTGTTTTTT | CALRPGDTGELFF
TRBD2 | many | TRBJ2-5 | TRBV7-6 | TGTGCCAGCAGCCTGGGACTAGCGGGGGCACAAGAGACCCAGTACTTC | CASSLGLAGAQETQYF
- | - | TRBJ1-2 | TRBV27 | TGTGCCAGCAGTTTATATGGGTCGGGAAGCTACACCTTC | CASSLYGSGSYTF
- | few | TRBJ2-3 | TRBV6-4 | - | CASSSSGGSDTQYF
- | - | TRBJ2-3 | TRBV6-2/TRBV6-3 | TGTGCCAGCAGGAGACTCAGCACAGATACGCAGTATTTT | CASRRLSTDTQYF
- | - | TRBJ1-2 | TRBV9 | TGTGCCAGCACCCATGACCGGGAGGGCTATGGCTACACCTTC | CASTHDREGYGYTF
TRBD2 | - | TRBJ2-5 | TRBV20-1 | TGCAGTGCTAGGGGGACTAGCGGGAGGGCCGGGGAAGAGACCCAGTACTTC | CSARGTSGRAGEETQYF
- | few | TRBJ2-7 | TRBV20-1 | TGCAGTGCTCGGGACATAGCCTACGAGCAGTACTTC | CSARDIAYEQYF
- | - | TRBJ2-3 | TRBV7-9 | TGTGCCAGCAGCTCCGACCCAGATACGCAGTATTTT | CASSSDPDTQYF
- | - | TRBJ1-1 | TRBV7-6 | TGTGCCAGCAGCTTAGCGCCCAGGGCCCCTGAAGCTTTCTTT | CASSLAPRAPEAFF
- | - | TRBJ2-7 | TRBV28 | TGTGCCAGCAGACTGAAGGGATACGAGCAGTACTTC | CASRLKGYEQYF
- | - | TRBJ2-7 | TRBV18 | TGTGCCAGCTCACCCGACAGGTACGAGCAGTACTTC | CASSPDRYEQYF
TRBD2 | - | TRBJ2-1 | TRBV11-2 | TGTGCCAGCAGCCTATCGACTAGCGGAAACAATGAGCAGTTCTTC | CASSLSTSGNNEQFF
- | - | TRBJ1-1 | TRBV28 | TGTGCCAGTCAAGGTCGGGCAGGCCAAGAATGGGCTTTCTTT | CASQGRAGQEWAFF
- | few | TRBJ2-6 | TRBV18 | TGTGCCAGCTCACCCGGGGCAGGGAGAGCTGGGGCCAACGTCCTGACTTTC | CASSPGAGRAGANVLTF
TRBD1 | - | TRBJ2-1 | TRBV4-2 | TGTGCCAGCAGCAAGGAGGACAGGATCGACCCACACAATGAGCAGTTCTTC | CASSKEDRIDPHNEQFF
TRBD1 | - | TRBJ2-7 | TRBV5-4 | TGTGCCAGCAGCTCCCCGGGACAGGCTTCGTACGAGCAGTACTTC | CASSSPGQASYEQYF
TRBD2 | few | TRBJ2-5 | TRBV25-1 | TGTGCCAGCAGCTACTTCGGGGCGGGAGAAGAGACCCAGTACTTC | CASSYFGAGEETQYF
TRBD2 | few | TRBJ2-2 | TRBV30 | TGTGCCTGGATACTAGCGGGGGGGCCCACCGGGGAGCTGTTTTTT | CAWILAGGPTGELFF
TRBD2 | - | TRBJ2-1 | TRBV7-2 | TGTGCCAGCAGCTTAGCACCCAGCGGGGGCTCCAATGAGCAGTTCTTC | CASSLAPSGGSNEQFF
- | few | TRBJ2-1 | TRBV6-6 | TGTGCCAGCAGTCAGACTAGTTTCGGTGAGCAGTTCTTC | CASSQTSFGEQFF